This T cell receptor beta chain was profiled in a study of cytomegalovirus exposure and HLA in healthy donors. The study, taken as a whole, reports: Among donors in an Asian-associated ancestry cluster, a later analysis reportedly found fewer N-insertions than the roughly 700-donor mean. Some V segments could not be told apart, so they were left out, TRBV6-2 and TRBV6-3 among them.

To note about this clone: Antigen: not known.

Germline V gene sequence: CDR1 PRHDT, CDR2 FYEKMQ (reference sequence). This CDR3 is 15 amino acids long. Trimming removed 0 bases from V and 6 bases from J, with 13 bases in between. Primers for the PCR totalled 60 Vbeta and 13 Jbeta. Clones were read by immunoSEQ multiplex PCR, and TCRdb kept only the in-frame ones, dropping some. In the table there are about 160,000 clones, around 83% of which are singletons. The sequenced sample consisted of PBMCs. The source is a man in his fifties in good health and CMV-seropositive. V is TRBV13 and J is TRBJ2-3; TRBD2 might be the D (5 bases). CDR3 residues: CASSLGGGRHDTQYF. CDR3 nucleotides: TGTGCCAGCAGCTTAGGCGGAGGTAGGCACGATACGCAGTATTTT.